Listed below are T cell receptor beta chains from one sample, sequenced in a study of CD8+CD57+ T cells in acquired aplastic anemia. One entry per CDR3 protein, called by TCRdb with MiXCR from the reads. The sample carries 200,000 to 250,000 distinct CDR3 sequences, 34% recorded once. The sequencing input was sorted CD4+, CD8+, or CD8+CD57+ T cells (not recorded which) from PBMCs. The receptors here all came from a human donor in good health, serving as a control. Both conserved end residues are part of each CDR3. The D gene is left open where the match is weak. Rows may omit the clone size; those that give it use once, few, many or a size class.

J gene: TRBJ1-6
D gene: NA
V gene: TRBV7-9
clone size: many
CDR3 DNA: TGTGCCAGCAGCTTAGGTGGGGGTAGTAGGAATTCACCCCTCCACTTT
CDR3 protein: CASSLGGGSRNSPLHF

J gene: TRBJ2-7
D gene: NA
V gene: TRBV13
clone size: NA
CDR3 DNA: TGTGCCAGCAGCCCAACTAGCCGCCCCTACGAGCAGTACTTC
CDR3 protein: CASSPTSRPYEQYF

J gene: TRBJ2-7
D gene: TRBD2
V gene: TRBV6-6
clone size: NA
CDR3 DNA: TGTGCCAGCAGTTACTCGACGGGACTAGCGGGTGCCTACGAGCAGTACTTC
CDR3 protein: CASSYSTGLAGAYEQYF

J gene: TRBJ1-2
D gene: NA
V gene: TRBV25-1
clone size: NA
CDR3 DNA: TGTGCCAGCAGTACCGGGACGGGTGGCTACACCTTC
CDR3 protein: CASSTGTGGYTF

J gene: TRBJ1-2
D gene: TRBD1
V gene: TRBV5-1
clone size: many
CDR3 DNA: TGCGCCAGCAGCATCCTCCCGGGACAGATGAATGGCTACACCTTC
CDR3 protein: CASSILPGQMNGYTF

J gene: TRBJ1-1
D gene: NA
V gene: TRBV9
clone size: NA
CDR3 DNA: TGTGCCAGCAGCCCTTCGCTGAGGAACACTGAAGCTTTCTTT
CDR3 protein: CASSPSLRNTEAFF

J gene: TRBJ2-7
D gene: NA
V gene: TRBV7-9
clone size: NA
CDR3 DNA: TGTGCCAGCACCGCCGGTAACACCTACGAGCAGTACTTC
CDR3 protein: CASTAGNTYEQYF

J gene: TRBJ1-5
D gene: NA
V gene: TRBV29-1
clone size: NA
CDR3 DNA: TGCAGCGTTGCGTCAATAGCGGACTCCCAAGAGACCCAGCATTTT
CDR3 protein: CSVASIADSQETQHF

J gene: TRBJ1-1
D gene: NA
V gene: TRBV6-1
clone size: NA
CDR3 DNA: TGTGCCAGCGGGGCCAGCGCGAACACTGAAGCTTTCTTT
CDR3 protein: CASGASANTEAFF

J gene: TRBJ2-5
D gene: TRBD2
V gene: TRBV15
clone size: NA
CDR3 DNA: TGTGCCACCAGCAGAGATCCTGGCGGGGGGACGGAGACCCAGTACTTC
CDR3 protein: CATSRDPGGGTETQYF

J gene: TRBJ2-7
D gene: TRBD1
V gene: TRBV4-1
clone size: NA
CDR3 DNA: TGCGCCAGCAGCCGATTCCCGGGACAGGGGATTCGAGGCGAGCAGTACTTC
CDR3 protein: CASSRFPGQGIRGEQYF

J gene: TRBJ2-5
D gene: TRBD2
V gene: TRBV15
clone size: NA
CDR3 DNA: TGTGCCACCAGCAGTTCTTATCTAGCGGGGGGGACCCAGTACTTC
CDR3 protein: CATSSSYLAGGTQYF

J gene: TRBJ2-7
D gene: NA
V gene: TRBV10-2
clone size: many
CDR3 DNA: TGCGCCAGCAGTGAGTCGAACGAGCAGTACTTC
CDR3 protein: CASSESNEQYF

J gene: TRBJ1-4
D gene: TRBD1
V gene: TRBV2
clone size: NA
CDR3 DNA: TGTGCCACCCTATCGGACAGGGGACCCCTCTCAGCAACTAATGAAAAACTGTTTTTT
CDR3 protein: CATLSDRGPLSATNEKLFF

J gene: TRBJ2-6
D gene: NA
V gene: TRBV5-6
clone size: many
CDR3 DNA: TGTGCCAGCAGCTTGACTGGGGCCAACGTCCTGACTTTC
CDR3 protein: CASSLTGANVLTF

J gene: TRBJ1-2
D gene: TRBD1
V gene: TRBV18
clone size: few
CDR3 DNA: TGTGCCACCCGGACAGGGGATTACTATGGCTACACCTTC
CDR3 protein: CATRTGDYYGYTF

J gene: TRBJ2-7
D gene: TRBD1
V gene: TRBV5-1
clone size: many
CDR3 DNA: TGCGCCAGCAGCAGGGACAGCGATTCCTACGAGCAGTACTTC
CDR3 protein: CASSRDSDSYEQYF

J gene: TRBJ2-5
D gene: NA
V gene: TRBV20-1
clone size: many
CDR3 DNA: TGCAGTATCTCGGGACTCCAAGAGACCCAGTACTTC
CDR3 protein: CSISGLQETQYF

J gene: TRBJ2-5
D gene: NA
V gene: TRBV19
clone size: NA
CDR3 DNA: TGTGCCAGTTCGGTCACGGGGGCCATGGAGACCCAGTACTTC
CDR3 protein: CASSVTGAMETQYF

J gene: TRBJ2-1
D gene: TRBD2
V gene: TRBV5-1
clone size: few
CDR3 DNA: TGCGCCAGCAGACGGGGGGGCCCGTCTTTGAATGAGCAGTTCTTC
CDR3 protein: CASRRGGPSLNEQFF

J gene: TRBJ1-3
D gene: NA
V gene: TRBV5-6
clone size: NA
CDR3 DNA: TGTGCCAGCAGCTTGACAGGCTCGAGCTCTGGAAACGCCATATATTTT
CDR3 protein: CASSLTGSSSGNAIYF

J gene: TRBJ2-2
D gene: NA
V gene: TRBV7-2
clone size: many
CDR3 DNA: TGTGCCAGCAGCCTAGAGTCTAACACCGGGGAGCTGTTTTTT
CDR3 protein: CASSLESNTGELFF

J gene: TRBJ1-1
D gene: TRBD1
V gene: TRBV10-3
clone size: many
CDR3 DNA: TGTGCCAGCAGTAGACAGGGGGCGGACACTGAAGCTTTCTTT
CDR3 protein: CASSRQGADTEAFF

J gene: TRBJ2-7
D gene: TRBD1
V gene: TRBV4-1
clone size: many
CDR3 DNA: TGCGCCAGCAGCAGCCCGGGACAGACCTACGAGCAGTACTTC
CDR3 protein: CASSSPGQTYEQYF

J gene: TRBJ2-1
D gene: NA
V gene: TRBV20-1
clone size: many
CDR3 DNA: TGCAGTGCTACACGGGGGTCCTACAATGAGCAGTTCTTC
CDR3 protein: CSATRGSYNEQFF

J gene: TRBJ2-5
D gene: NA
V gene: TRBV4-1
clone size: NA
CDR3 DNA: TGCGCCAGCAGCCAAGATTTAAACCGTCTCTCAAGGGGGGCGGAGACCCAGTACTTC
CDR3 protein: CASSQDLNRLSRGAETQYF

J gene: TRBJ1-2
D gene: NA
V gene: TRBV12-3/TRBV12-4
clone size: NA
CDR3 DNA: TGTGCCAGCAGTTTAGGTGAGGGGCCCCAGTATGGCTACACCTTC
CDR3 protein: CASSLGEGPQYGYTF

J gene: TRBJ1-5
D gene: TRBD1
V gene: TRBV4-3
clone size: NA
CDR3 DNA: TGCGCCAGCAGCCAAGATACGACAGGGCTAGGAACAAGACAGCCCCAGCATTTT
CDR3 protein: CASSQDTTGLGTRQPQHF

J gene: TRBJ2-7
D gene: NA
V gene: TRBV7-3
clone size: many
CDR3 DNA: TGTGCCAGCAGTGCTAGTGGCGGCGACGAGCAGTACTTC
CDR3 protein: CASSASGGDEQYF

J gene: TRBJ1-5
D gene: TRBD1
V gene: TRBV6-1
clone size: NA
CDR3 DNA: TGTGCCAGCAGGGCGGGACAGTTCAATCAGCCCCAGCATTTT
CDR3 protein: CASRAGQFNQPQHF

J gene: TRBJ2-1
D gene: TRBD2
V gene: TRBV6-5
clone size: few
CDR3 DNA: TGTGCCAGCAGTTACCTGGGACTAGCGGATGAGCAGTTCTTC
CDR3 protein: CASSYLGLADEQFF

J gene: TRBJ2-7
D gene: TRBD2
V gene: TRBV12-3/TRBV12-4
clone size: many
CDR3 DNA: TGTGCCAGCAGTTTCGGGAGGTACGAGCAGTACTTC
CDR3 protein: CASSFGRYEQYF

J gene: TRBJ1-2
D gene: NA
V gene: TRBV19
clone size: NA
CDR3 DNA: TGTGCCAGTAGTATGGAGGGGGGATCTGCTTATGGCTACACCTTC
CDR3 protein: CASSMEGGSAYGYTF

J gene: TRBJ1-1
D gene: NA
V gene: TRBV7-2
clone size: many
CDR3 DNA: TGTGCCAGCAGCCTCCGCCTGACGAACACTGAAGCTTTCTTT
CDR3 protein: CASSLRLTNTEAFF

J gene: TRBJ2-7
D gene: NA
V gene: TRBV5-1
clone size: many
CDR3 DNA: TGCGCCAGCAGCGAGAGCCTTCAGGCAGTCTCCTACGAGCAGTACTTC
CDR3 protein: CASSESLQAVSYEQYF

J gene: TRBJ1-6
D gene: TRBD1
V gene: TRBV4-1
clone size: many
CDR3 DNA: TGCGCCAGCAGCCAGGAGGGACAGGGGAATTCACCCCTCCACTTT
CDR3 protein: CASSQEGQGNSPLHF

J gene: TRBJ2-3
D gene: NA
V gene: TRBV18
clone size: NA
CDR3 DNA: TGTGCCAGCTCCCCTCAGATCTCCGATACGCAGTATTTT
CDR3 protein: CASSPQISDTQYF

J gene: TRBJ2-1
D gene: TRBD1
V gene: TRBV9
clone size: few
CDR3 DNA: TGTGCCAGCAGCCGGACAGGGATCTCCTACAATGAGCAGTTCTTC
CDR3 protein: CASSRTGISYNEQFF

J gene: TRBJ2-1
D gene: TRBD2
V gene: TRBV12-3/TRBV12-4
clone size: few
CDR3 DNA: TGTGCCAGCAGGACTAGCGGGATCCTCTACAATGAGCAGTTCTTC
CDR3 protein: CASRTSGILYNEQFF

J gene: TRBJ1-1
D gene: TRBD1
V gene: TRBV7-9
clone size: many
CDR3 DNA: TGTGCCAGTATGGACAGGGGTCTTGGGGCGAACACTGAAGCTTTCTTT
CDR3 protein: CASMDRGLGANTEAFF

J gene: TRBJ1-2
D gene: TRBD1
V gene: TRBV11-2
clone size: many
CDR3 DNA: TGTGCCAGCAGCTTACCAGGGGGCGGAGGCTACACCTTC
CDR3 protein: CASSLPGGGGYTF

J gene: TRBJ2-5
D gene: NA
V gene: TRBV10-2
clone size: many
CDR3 DNA: TGCGCCAGCAGTGATATCCTCCCCTACCAAGAGACCCAGTACTTC
CDR3 protein: CASSDILPYQETQYF

J gene: TRBJ1-6
D gene: NA
V gene: TRBV11-2
clone size: NA
CDR3 DNA: TGTGCCAGCAGCTTAGGGTTAGGGGTCGTACGATCACCCCTCCACTTT
CDR3 protein: CASSLGLGVVRSPLHF

J gene: TRBJ1-2
D gene: NA
V gene: TRBV7-9
clone size: many
CDR3 DNA: TGTGCCAGCAGCTGGGTCGGCAGGGATTATGGCTACACCTTC
CDR3 protein: CASSWVGRDYGYTF

J gene: TRBJ1-5
D gene: NA
V gene: TRBV29-1
clone size: NA
CDR3 DNA: TGCAGCGTTGGGACCTCGTTTCAGCCCCAGCATTTT
CDR3 protein: CSVGTSFQPQHF

J gene: TRBJ2-7
D gene: NA
V gene: TRBV6-1
clone size: many
CDR3 DNA: TGTGCCAGCAGCCACGACAGTACCTACGAGCAGTACTTC
CDR3 protein: CASSHDSTYEQYF

J gene: TRBJ2-7
D gene: TRBD1
V gene: TRBV12-3/TRBV12-4
clone size: many
CDR3 DNA: TGTGCCTCGAGGGACAGGAGAAACTACGAGCAGTACTTC
CDR3 protein: CASRDRRNYEQYF

J gene: TRBJ2-7
D gene: TRBD1
V gene: TRBV7-2
clone size: many
CDR3 DNA: TGTGCCAGCAGCGAAGGATTCGGGACAGTCTACGAGCAGTACTTC
CDR3 protein: CASSEGFGTVYEQYF

J gene: TRBJ2-1
D gene: NA
V gene: TRBV6-1
clone size: once
CDR3 DNA: TGTGCCAGCAGTGAATTTGCGAATGAGCAGTTCTTC
CDR3 protein: CASSEFANEQFF

J gene: TRBJ1-5
D gene: TRBD1
V gene: TRBV24-1
clone size: many
CDR3 DNA: TGTGCCACCAGTGAGGCAGGGGGGGCCTCTCATCAGCCCCAGCATTTT
CDR3 protein: CATSEAGGASHQPQHF

J gene: TRBJ1-3
D gene: NA
V gene: TRBV20-1
clone size: NA
CDR3 DNA: TGCAGTGCTATCCGTGGAAACACCATATATTTT
CDR3 protein: CSAIRGNTIYF

J gene: TRBJ2-7
D gene: NA
V gene: TRBV25-1
clone size: NA
CDR3 DNA: TGCGCCAGCAGCCTAAACTCCGGGACATCAGGCACCTACGAGCAGTACTTC
CDR3 protein: CASSLNSGTSGTYEQYF

J gene: TRBJ2-1
D gene: NA
V gene: TRBV5-1
clone size: NA
CDR3 DNA: TGCGCCAGCAGCTTAGGGACCTCTCTCGATGAGCAGTTCTTC
CDR3 protein: CASSLGTSLDEQFF